One and the same sample provided the 27 T cell receptor beta chains below, sequenced in a study of cytomegalovirus exposure and HLA in healthy donors. Primers for the PCR totalled 60 Vbeta and 13 Jbeta. Assay used: immunoSEQ multiplex PCR; TCRdb lists only in-frame clones, some missing. The table has about 150,000 clones, 76% seen once. The specimen sequenced was PBMCs. Receptor source: a man aged 35-49 years in good health and CMV-seronegative.

Of note for this clone: One junction end does not reproduce the germline sequence, and a read error may be involved. CDR3 loop: CAISAGQGNYGYNF. DNA of the CDR3: TGTGCCATCAGTGCGGGACAGGGGAACTATGGCTACAACTTC. The rearrangement uses TRBV10-3 and TRBJ1-2, with TRBD1 matching over 10 bases. The germline gives CDR1 ENHRY, CDR2 SYGVKD. The CDR3 consists of 14 residues.

The genes are TRBV19 and TRBJ1-1; D remains ambiguous. Between the trimmed V and J ends, which lost 3 bases and 3 bases, there was a span of 11 bases. The length of the CDR3 is 14 residues. Germline lookup yields CDR1 LNHDA and CDR2 SQIVND (reference sequence). Here the CDR3 DNA reads TGTGCCAGTAGTATTGGGCGGAGGGACACTGAAGCTTTCTTT. It encodes CASSIGRRDTEAFF.

The rearrangement uses TRBV6-5 and TRBJ1-2; TRBD1 agrees at 9 bases. Germline V CDR1 and CDR2: MNHEY, SVGAGI. The CDR3 has 16 residues. The trim removed 2 bases at V and 3 bases at J, leaving 7 bases unmatched. The CDR3 region is CASSYNQGQGYYGYTF. Written as DNA, the CDR3 is TGTGCCAGCAGTTACAACCAGGGACAGGGTTACTATGGCTACACCTTC.

There are a few counts of this clone. The chain joins TRBV10-3 to TRBJ2-7; 7 bases are a match to TRBD2. After removal of 4 bases from V and 5 bases from J, the junction contained 11 bases not matched to a gene. CDR1 is ENHRY and CDR2 is SYGVKD in the germline V gene. The CDR3 runs 15 residues. As DNA, the CDR3 is TGTGCCATCAGTGTAAACCAGGGAGGGGAGGACGAGCAGTACTTC. Amino acid sequence: CAISVNQGGEDEQYF.

This chain connects TRBV29-1 to TRBJ2-5; D call uncertain. CDR1 and CDR2 from the germline V gene are SQVTM and ANQGSEA. V was shortened by 3 bases and J by 5 bases, with 13 bases between the two germline ends. The length of the CDR3 is 13 residues. The CDR3 sequence: CSVEQGALETQYF. In nucleotides, the CDR3 is TGCAGCGTTGAGCAAGGAGCTCTTGAGACCCAGTACTTC. The whole variable domain, filled in from reference TRBV29-1 and TRBJ2-5, reads SAVISQKPSRDICQRGTSLTIQCQVDSQVTMMFWYRQQPGQSLTLIATANQGSEATYESGFVIDKFPISRPNLTFSTLTVSNMSPEDSSIYLCSVEQGALETQYFGPGTRLLVL.

This clone showed up just a few times. The V gene is TRBV7-9, the J gene TRBJ2-1, with D maybe TRBD1 (6 bases). This CDR3 comprises 13 residues. Germline V gene data show CDR1 as SEHNR and CDR2 as FQNEAQ (reference sequence). V was trimmed by 3 bases and J by 4 bases, leaving 7 bases between them. The CDR3 spells CASSLGAYNEQFF. In DNA, the CDR3 is TGTGCCAGCAGCTTGGGGGCTTACAATGAGCAGTTCTTC.

This rearrangement joins TRBV5-4 to TRBJ2-3; a weak D match, TRBD1 (6 bases). Germline lookup yields CDR1 SGHNT and CDR2 YYREEE (reference sequence). Between the trimmed V and J ends, which lost 0 bases and 4 bases, there was a span of 12 bases. CDR3 length equals 15 residues. CDR3 amino acids: CASSLVGASADTQYF. CDR3 DNA: TGTGCCAGCAGCTTGGTGGGGGCGTCGGCAGATACGCAGTATTTT.

This clone was counted a single time. The chain recombines TRBV25-1 with TRBJ1-2; 10 bases are shared with TRBD1. Unmatched junction bases numbered 8, after V lost 8 bases and J lost 8 bases. The V gene's germline CDR1 is MGHDK and CDR2 SYGVNS. The CDR3 totals 13 residues. Here the CDR3 DNA reads TGTGCCAGCCGAGGACAGGGGGTTATAGGCTACACCTTC. Amino acids: CASRGQGVIGYTF.

The V call is TRBV27, the J call TRBJ2-2, with D possibly TRBD1 on 5 matching bases. Germline V gives CDR1 MNHEY, CDR2 SMNVEV (reference sequence). V lost 2 bases and J lost 10, with 17 bases in between. This CDR3 has 15 amino acids. Here the CDR3 DNA reads TGTGCCAGCAGTTTACGCAGGGCAGAGGTGGAGGAGCTGTTTTTT. It codes for CASSLRRAEVEELFF.

The chain joins TRBV7-8 to TRBJ2-3, with 7 bases that match TRBD2. V shed 5 bases, J shed 8 bases, and the junction held 10 bases outside the gene matches. The CDR3 runs to 14 residues. Per germline, CDR1 SGHVS and CDR2 FQNEAQ. Here the CDR3 reads CASSPTGGGGTQYF. CDR3 DNA: TGTGCCAGCAGCCCCACGGGAGGCGGAGGTACGCAGTATTTT.

This chain joins TRBV2 and TRBJ1-5, with TRBD1 as a possible D gene (5 bases). CDR1 is SNHLY and CDR2 is FYNNEI in the germline V gene. Trimming shortened V by 6 bases and J by 4 bases, and 16 bases separated the two germline ends. CDR3 size: 15 residues. The CDR3 sequence: CASRGQDTFNQPQHF. CDR3 bases: TGTGCCAGCAGAGGTCAGGACACGTTTAATCAGCCCCAGCATTTT.

The chain uses TRBV18 and TRBJ1-5; weak D call: TRBD1 (6 bases). With 3 bases removed from V and 1 base from J, the gap between germline ends came to 13 bases. The germline V gene encodes CDR1 KGHSH and CDR2 LQKENI. The CDR3 contains 16 residues. The CDR3 sequence is CASSPQQGRSNQPQHF. DNA of the CDR3: TGTGCCAGCTCACCTCAACAGGGAAGGAGCAATCAGCCCCAGCATTTT.

The V and J genes are TRBV9 and TRBJ1-2; D might be TRBD1 (6 bases). This CDR3 is 14 amino acids long. Germline CDR1 reads SGDLS; CDR2 reads YYNGEE. Trimming took off 0 bases at V and 3 bases at J, with 9 bases between the two ends. The CDR3 is CASSVDTGHYGYTF. The DNA of the CDR3 is TGTGCCAGCAGCGTAGACACAGGGCACTATGGCTACACCTTC.

The V gene is TRBV5-1, the J gene TRBJ2-5; 15 bases fit TRBD2. The germline gives CDR1 SGHRS, CDR2 YFSETQ. Trimming removed 2 bases from V and 2 bases from J; junction bases left unmatched: 7. This CDR3 comprises 18 residues. The CDR3 is CASSFSGTSGGQQETQYF. The CDR3 nucleotides are TGCGCCAGCAGCTTTTCCGGGACTAGCGGGGGGCAACAAGAGACCCAGTACTTC. The whole variable domain, filled in from reference TRBV5-1 and TRBJ2-5, reads KAGVTQTPRYLIKTRGQQVTLSCSPISGHRSVSWYQQTPGQGLQFLFEYFSETQRNKGNFPGRFSGRQFSNSRSEMNVSTLELGDSALYLCASSFSGTSGGQQETQYFGPGTRLLVL.

This chain joins TRBV27 and TRBJ2-7; 8 positions match TRBD1. The CDR3 loop spans 15 amino acids. V lost 2 bases to trimming and J lost 2 bases; unmatched junction nucleotides: 5. Germline assignment: CDR1 MNHEY and CDR2 SMNVEV (reference sequence). CDR3 DNA: TGTGCCAGCAGTTTAAGGGGGACAGGAACCTACGAGCAGTACTTC. Translated: CASSLRGTGTYEQYF.

V usage is TRBV19 and J usage is TRBJ1-1; D is unclear. This CDR3 contains 12 residues. CDR1 is LNHDA and CDR2 is SQIVND in the germline V gene (reference sequence). Trimming left V 6 bases short and J 4 bases short, with 9 bases between. The CDR3 region is CASRGTFTEAFF. CDR3 DNA sequence: TGTGCCAGTAGGGGCACCTTCACTGAAGCTTTCTTT.

V and J are TRBV6-1 and TRBJ2-5; TRBD1 agrees at 8 bases. Germline CDR1 reads MNHNS; CDR2 reads SASEGT. After removal of 0 bases from V and 1 base from J, the junction contained 10 bases not matched to a gene. This CDR3 comprises 18 residues. The CDR3 spells CASSEALDRASTQETQYF. The CDR3 region has the DNA TGTGCCAGCAGTGAAGCGTTGGACAGGGCTTCTACCCAAGAGACCCAGTACTTC.

V gene TRBV27 combines with J gene TRBJ2-7; TRBD1 matches 8 bases. J lost 6 bases, V lost 3 bases, and 7 bases had no gene match. The CDR3 runs to 14 residues. The germline V gene encodes CDR1 MNHEY and CDR2 SMNVEV (reference sequence). CDR3 sequence: CASSFLDRVAEQYF. DNA of the CDR3: TGTGCCAGCAGTTTCCTGGACAGGGTGGCCGAGCAGTACTTC.

This clone was detected once. This sequence joins TRBV6-5 and TRBJ2-5; TRBD2 agrees at 7 bases. The length of the CDR3 is 13 residues. V was clipped by 4 bases and J by 5 bases; unmatched bases: 4. Germline CDR1 reads MNHEY; CDR2 reads SVGAGI. The CDR3 DNA sequence: TGTGCCAGCAGTTCACTAGCGTCGGAGACCCAGTACTTC. Translated: CASSSLASETQYF.

This clone was picked up a small number of times. This rearrangement joins TRBV9 to TRBJ2-3; D unclear. The CDR3 consists of 16 residues. Germline V gives CDR1 SGDLS, CDR2 YYNGEE. Between the trimmed V and J ends, which lost 3 bases and 2 bases, there was a span of 16 bases. CDR3 sequence reads: CASSDDVRSSTDTQYF. The CDR3 DNA is TGTGCCAGCAGCGACGACGTCCGGAGTTCCACAGATACGCAGTATTTT.

The rearrangement links TRBV27 to TRBJ2-7; D possibly corresponds to TRBD1 (6 bases). Germline-derived CDR1 and CDR2 are MNHEY and SMNVEV (reference sequence). V was trimmed by 4 bases and J by 1 base, leaving 17 bases between them. The CDR3 is made up of 16 amino acids. The CDR3 region has the DNA TGTGCCAGCAGTTCCCAGGGGATAGCAGGTTCCTACGAGCAGTACTTC. The encoded protein is CASSSQGIAGSYEQYF.

The V gene is TRBV4-1, the J gene TRBJ1-4, with D tentatively TRBD1 (6 bases). The CDR3 runs 17 residues. Trimming removed 1 base from V and 0 bases from J, with 12 bases in between. Germline V gives CDR1 MGHRA, CDR2 YSYEKL. This CDR3 is CASSQGRTGTTNEKLFF. The CDR3 nucleotides are TGCGCCAGCAGCCAAGGGCGAACAGGGACAACTAATGAAAAACTGTTTTTT.

This clone was found once. The chain joins TRBV27 to TRBJ1-5; possibly TRBD1 for D (5 bases). Trimming took 3 bases from V and 2 from J, leaving 17 bases between them. Looked up from germline, CDR1 is MNHEY and CDR2 is SMNVEV (reference sequence). This CDR3 is 17 amino acids long. CDR3 residues: CASSFPAGRGGNQPQHF. CDR3 coding DNA: TGTGCCAGCAGTTTTCCCGCCGGAAGGGGTGGCAATCAGCCCCAGCATTTT.

The chain carries TRBV19 and TRBJ2-1; D possibly corresponds to TRBD2 (5 bases). The CDR3 is 12 residues long. V lost 3 bases and J lost 12, with 12 bases in between. The V gene's germline CDR1 is LNHDA and CDR2 SQIVND (reference sequence). CDR3 region: CASSIEGGGQFF. CDR3 nucleotide sequence: TGTGCCAGTAGTATCGAAGGCGGAGGGCAGTTCTTC.

This chain connects TRBV6-5 to TRBJ2-1, with 9 bases identical to TRBD2. CDR1 is MNHEY and CDR2 is SVGAGI in the germline V gene. Losses at the gene ends were 7 bases for V and 10 bases for J; bases not matched to a gene: 14. CDR3 length equals 15 residues. The CDR3 reads CASKGLLAGDREQFF. CDR3 bases: TGTGCCAGCAAGGGATTGTTAGCGGGAGACCGAGAGCAGTTCTTC.

The chain recombines TRBV15 with TRBJ1-2; 7 nucleotides agree with TRBD1. CDR1 is LNHNV and CDR2 is YYDKDF in the germline V gene (reference sequence). The CDR3 contains 16 residues. V lost 2 bases, J lost 6 bases, and 12 bases stayed unmatched. The CDR3 DNA reads as TGTGCCACCAGCAGAACTCCCGGTAGGGGGCTAGATGGCTACACCTTC. It specifies CATSRTPGRGLDGYTF. Combining the CDR3 with reference TRBV15 and TRBJ1-2 gives the whole variable domain DAMVIQNPRYQVTQFGKPVTLSCSQTLNHNVMYWYQQKSSQAPKLLFHYYDKDFNNEADTPDNFQSRRPNTSFCFLDIRSPGLGDTAMYLCATSRTPGRGLDGYTFGSGTRLTVV.

This clone was counted between two and nine times. The germline gene is not matched at one end of the junction; a read error may be the cause. V usage is TRBV7-9 and J usage is TRBJ2-3; D is unresolved. The CDR3 spans 15 residues. Per germline, CDR1 SEHNR and CDR2 FQNEAQ (reference sequence). CDR3 nucleotide sequence: TGTGCCAGCAGCCTCGACAACCCCCGCACCGATACGCAGTATTTT. Protein: CASSLDNPRTDTQYF.